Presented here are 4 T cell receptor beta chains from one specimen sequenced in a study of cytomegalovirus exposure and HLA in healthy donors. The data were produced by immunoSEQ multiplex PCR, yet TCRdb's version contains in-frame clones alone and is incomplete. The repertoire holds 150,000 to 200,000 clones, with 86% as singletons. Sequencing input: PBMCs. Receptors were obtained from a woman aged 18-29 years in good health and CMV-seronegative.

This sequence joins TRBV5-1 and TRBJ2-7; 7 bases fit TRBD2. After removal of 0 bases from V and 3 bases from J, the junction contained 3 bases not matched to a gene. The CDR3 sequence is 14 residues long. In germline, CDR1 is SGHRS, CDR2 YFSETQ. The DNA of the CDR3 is TGCGCCAGCAGCTTGGGCGGGGGAGTCTACGAGCAGTACTTC. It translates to CASSLGGGVYEQYF.

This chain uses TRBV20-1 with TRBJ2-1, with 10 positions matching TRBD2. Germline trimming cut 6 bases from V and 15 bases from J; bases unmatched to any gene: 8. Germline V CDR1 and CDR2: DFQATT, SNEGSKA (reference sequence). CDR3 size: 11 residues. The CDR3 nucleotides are TGCAGTGCGCCCCTAGCGGGAGCGGTGTTCTTC. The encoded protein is CSAPLAGAVFF.

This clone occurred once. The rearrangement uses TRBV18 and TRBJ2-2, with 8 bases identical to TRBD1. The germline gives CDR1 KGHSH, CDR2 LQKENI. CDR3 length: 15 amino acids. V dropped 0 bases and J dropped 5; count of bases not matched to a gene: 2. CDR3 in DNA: TGTGCCAGCTCACCACCGACAGGGGTTACCGGGGAGCTGTTTTTT. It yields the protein CASSPPTGVTGELFF.

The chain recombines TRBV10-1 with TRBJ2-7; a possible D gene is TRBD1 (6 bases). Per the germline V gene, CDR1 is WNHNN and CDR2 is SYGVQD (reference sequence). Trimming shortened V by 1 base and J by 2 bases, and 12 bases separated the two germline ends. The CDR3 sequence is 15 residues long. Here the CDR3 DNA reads TGCGCCAGCAGTGAGTACAGGACAGCTCCCTACGAGCAGTACTTC. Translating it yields CASSEYRTAPYEQYF.